The clone carrying this T cell receptor beta chain has a handful of counts. Its antigen is as yet unknown. The method was immunoSEQ multiplex PCR; TCRdb's version includes in-frame clones alone and lacks a portion of them. The sample lists 4,000 to 4,500 clones; 60% to 85% were seen once. These data belong to a study of T cells after posttransplantation cyclophosphamide. Findings and limits, study-wide: Later post-transplant blood repertoires were often dominated by donor CD8+ memory clones.

A marrow graft followed busulfan-fludarabine conditioning, with cyclophosphamide on days +3 and +4. Trimming at V came to 1 base and at J to 3 bases, leaving 0 bases not matched to a gene. The CDR3 is 15 amino acids. Germline assignment: CDR1 SGHTA and CDR2 FQGTGA. The chain has TRBV7-3 and TRBJ2-3; 11 bases agree with TRBD2. Sample: PBMCs, taken after allogeneic stem cell transplant with posttransplant cyclophosphamide. The TCR comes from a male patient aged 35 to 55 who received an allogeneic stem cell transplant from a related donor, was CMV-positive, and had acute and chronic GVHD. Some T cells may originate from the graft donor. In nucleotides, the CDR3 is TGTGCCAGCAGCTTAATAGCGGGAGGGACAGATACGCAGTATTTT. This encodes CASSLIAGGTDTQYF.